This entry lists 5 T cell receptor beta chains sequenced from one sample in a study of blood T cell repertoires in COVID-19. Only in-frame clones appear in the TCRdb table, and some are missing; sequencing was by immunoSEQ multiplex PCR. The table lists more than 250,000 clones, approximately 86% of them singletons. Sequenced: PBMCs or T cells enriched from blood (not recorded which). These receptors came from a woman under 30 who had recovered from COVID-19.

The V call is TRBV10-1, the J call TRBJ2-5; 7 bases are shared with TRBD1. CDR3 length: 15 residues. CDR1 is WNHNN and CDR2 is SYGVQD in the germline V gene (reference sequence). V gave up 7 bases and J gave up 2 bases; unmatched junction bases: 10. The CDR3 DNA follows: TGCGCCAGCAAATACGTCCGGGACAGACAAGAGACCCAGTACTTC. It codes for CASKYVRDRQETQYF.

The V call is TRBV5-4, the J call TRBJ1-2, with TRBD1 matching 10 bases. This CDR3 has 18 amino acids. Trimming took 3 bases from V and 0 from J; bases not matched to a gene: 11. Germline CDR1 SGHNT, CDR2 YYREEE (reference sequence). The CDR3 spells CASSYPGQGQSSNYGYTF. CDR3 sequence (DNA): TGTGCCAGCAGCTATCCGGGACAGGGGCAATCTTCTAACTATGGCTACACCTTC.

The chain joins TRBV5-6 to TRBJ2-5, with D perhaps TRBD1 (5 bases). V dropped 1 base and J dropped 5 bases, with 12 bases sitting between them. The germline V gene encodes CDR1 SGHDT and CDR2 YYEEEE. This CDR3 comprises 14 residues. The CDR3 protein is CASSLLQGGETQYF. As DNA, the CDR3 is TGTGCCAGCAGCTTGCTTCAGGGTGGTGAGACCCAGTACTTC.

The chain couples TRBV3-1 (or the pseudogene TRBV3-2) to TRBJ2-5, with TRBD2 identical over 11 bases. This CDR3 is built from 21 residues. Trimming removed 0 bases from V and 5 bases from J; junction bases left unmatched: 20. Germline assignment: CDR1 LGHDT and CDR2 YNNKEL (reference sequence). CDR3 protein: CASSQEDILLAGEGIQETQYF. In DNA form, the CDR3 reads TGTGCCAGCAGCCAAGAGGACATTTTACTAGCGGGAGAGGGAATTCAGGAGACCCAGTACTTC.

This chain uses TRBV19 with TRBJ2-7; D may be TRBD1 (6 bases). CDR3 length: 14 residues. Germline V lookup: CDR1 LNHDA, CDR2 SQIVND (reference sequence). V lost 7 bases and J 1 base, leaving 14 bases between the germline ends. CDR3 sequence: CASMSQGQSYEQYF. The CDR3 nucleotides are TGTGCCAGTATGTCACAAGGACAGTCCTACGAGCAGTACTTC.